This TCR beta chain was recovered during a study of T cells in localized non-small cell lung cancer. The CDR3 sequence is 15 residues long. The germline CDR1 and CDR2 sequences are PRHDT and FYEKMQ (reference sequence). V gave up 6 bases and J gave up 7 bases; unmatched junction bases: 10. Clones were read by immunoSEQ multiplex PCR, and TCRdb kept only the in-frame ones, dropping some. This table holds 48,000 or so clones, roughly 80% found once. Study conclusions and caveats: Among the top 100 tumor clones, a median about 58 appeared in adjacent lung.

For this clone: Its antigen is not known.

This sequence was found in a man between 40 and 70 years old with stage I squamous cell lung carcinoma. The genes are TRBV13 and TRBJ2-3, with TRBD2 identical over 10 bases. Sequenced here: peripheral blood, sampled before any cancer treatment. The CDR3 sequence: CASRMGAGGQNTQYF. Here the CDR3 DNA reads TGTGCCAGCAGAATGGGAGCGGGGGGGCAAAATACGCAGTATTTT. Complete variable domain (other parts from reference TRBV13 and TRBJ2-3): AAGVIQSPRHLIKEKRETATLKCYPIPRHDTVYWYQQGPGQDPQFLISFYEKMQSDKGSIPDRFSAQQFSDYHSELNMSSLELGDSALYFCASRMGAGGQNTQYFGPGTRLTVL.